These 2 T cell receptor beta chains came from one sample sequenced in a study of STAT3 mutations in large granular lymphocyte leukemia. The study, taken as a whole, reports: In T-cell large granular lymphocyte leukemia, about half of patients showed multiple immunodominant subclonotypes.

Method: immunoSEQ multiplex PCR; TCRdb's copy keeps in-frame clones and lacks some. This sample has around 7,000 clones, with under 85% found just once. These receptors have no known antigen. What was sequenced was peripheral blood mononuclear cells. These TCRs come from a woman aged 40-49 years with T-cell large granular lymphocyte leukemia. Some clones in this sample may be carry-over from other donors' samples.

The V and J genes are TRBV4-3 and TRBJ1-6; D possibly corresponds to TRBD1 (5 bases). Germline V gene lookup returns CDR1 LGHNA and CDR2 YSLEER. This CDR3 contains 14 residues. The V and J ends lost 0 bases and 6 bases respectively, with 6 bases between them. For the CDR3, the DNA is TGCGCCAGCAGCCAAGAGACAGCTAATTCACCCCTCCACTTT. This encodes CASSQETANSPLHF.

The chain couples TRBV7-9 to TRBJ2-1, with D uncertain. Germline CDR1 reads SEHNR; CDR2 reads FQNEAQ (reference sequence). V dropped 4 bases and J dropped 8 bases, with 18 bases sitting between them. The CDR3 is 15 amino acids. The CDR3: CASSSYETRIYEQFF. In nucleotides, the CDR3 is TGTGCCAGCAGCTCTTACGAGACGCGAATCTATGAGCAGTTCTTC.